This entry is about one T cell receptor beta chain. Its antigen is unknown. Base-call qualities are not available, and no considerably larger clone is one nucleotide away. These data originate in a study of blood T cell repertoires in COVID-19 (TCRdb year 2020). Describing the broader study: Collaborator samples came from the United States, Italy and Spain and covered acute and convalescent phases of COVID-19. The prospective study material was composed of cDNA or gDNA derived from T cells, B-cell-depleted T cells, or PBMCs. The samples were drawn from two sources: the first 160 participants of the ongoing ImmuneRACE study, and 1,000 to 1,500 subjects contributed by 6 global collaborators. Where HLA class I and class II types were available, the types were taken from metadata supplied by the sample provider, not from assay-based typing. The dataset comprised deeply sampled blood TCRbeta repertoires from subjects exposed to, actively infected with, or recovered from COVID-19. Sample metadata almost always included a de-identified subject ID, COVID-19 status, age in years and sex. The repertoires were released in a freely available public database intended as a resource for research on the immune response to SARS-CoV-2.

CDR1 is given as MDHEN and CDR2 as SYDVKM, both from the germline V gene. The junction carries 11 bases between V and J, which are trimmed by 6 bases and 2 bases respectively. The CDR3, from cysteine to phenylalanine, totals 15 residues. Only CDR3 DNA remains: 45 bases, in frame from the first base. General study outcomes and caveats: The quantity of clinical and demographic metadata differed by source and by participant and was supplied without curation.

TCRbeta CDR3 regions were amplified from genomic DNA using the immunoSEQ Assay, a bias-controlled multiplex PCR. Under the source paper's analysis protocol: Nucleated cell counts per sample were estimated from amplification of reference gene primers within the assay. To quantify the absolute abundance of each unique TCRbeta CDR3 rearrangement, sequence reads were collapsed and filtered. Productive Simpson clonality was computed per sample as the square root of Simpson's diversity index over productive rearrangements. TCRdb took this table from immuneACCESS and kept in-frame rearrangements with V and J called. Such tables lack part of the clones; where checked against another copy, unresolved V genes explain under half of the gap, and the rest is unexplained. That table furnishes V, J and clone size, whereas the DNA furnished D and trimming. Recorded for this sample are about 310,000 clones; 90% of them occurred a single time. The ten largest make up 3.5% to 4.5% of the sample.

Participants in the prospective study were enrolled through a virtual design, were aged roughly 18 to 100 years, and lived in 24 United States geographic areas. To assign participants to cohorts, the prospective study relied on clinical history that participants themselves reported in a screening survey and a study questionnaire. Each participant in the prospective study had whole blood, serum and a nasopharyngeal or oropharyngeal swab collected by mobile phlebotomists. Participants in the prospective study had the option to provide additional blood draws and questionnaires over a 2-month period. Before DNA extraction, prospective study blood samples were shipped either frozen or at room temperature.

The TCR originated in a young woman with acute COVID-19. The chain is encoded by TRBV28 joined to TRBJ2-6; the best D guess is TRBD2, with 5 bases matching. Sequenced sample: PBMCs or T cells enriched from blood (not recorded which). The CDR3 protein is CASSFVRAGANVLTF. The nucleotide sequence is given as TGTGCCAGCAGCTTTGTGAGGGCTGGGGCCAACGTCCTGACTTTC.